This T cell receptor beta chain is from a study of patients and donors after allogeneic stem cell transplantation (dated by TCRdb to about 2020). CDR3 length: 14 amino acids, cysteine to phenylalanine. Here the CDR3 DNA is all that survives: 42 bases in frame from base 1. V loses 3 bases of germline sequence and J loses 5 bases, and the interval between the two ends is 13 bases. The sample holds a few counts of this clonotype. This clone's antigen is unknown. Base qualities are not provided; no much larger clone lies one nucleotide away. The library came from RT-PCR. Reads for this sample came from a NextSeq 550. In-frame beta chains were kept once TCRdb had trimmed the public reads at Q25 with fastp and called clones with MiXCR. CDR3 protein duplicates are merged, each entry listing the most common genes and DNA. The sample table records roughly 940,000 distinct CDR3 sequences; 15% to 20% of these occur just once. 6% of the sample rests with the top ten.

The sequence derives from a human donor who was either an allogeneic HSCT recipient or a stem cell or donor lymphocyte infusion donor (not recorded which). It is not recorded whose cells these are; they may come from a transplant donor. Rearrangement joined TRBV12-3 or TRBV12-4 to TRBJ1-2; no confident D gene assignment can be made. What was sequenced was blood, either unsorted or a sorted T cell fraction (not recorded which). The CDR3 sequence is CASSFQADFYGYTF. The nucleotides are TGTGCCAGCAGTTTTCAGGCGGATTTTTATGGCTACACCTTC.